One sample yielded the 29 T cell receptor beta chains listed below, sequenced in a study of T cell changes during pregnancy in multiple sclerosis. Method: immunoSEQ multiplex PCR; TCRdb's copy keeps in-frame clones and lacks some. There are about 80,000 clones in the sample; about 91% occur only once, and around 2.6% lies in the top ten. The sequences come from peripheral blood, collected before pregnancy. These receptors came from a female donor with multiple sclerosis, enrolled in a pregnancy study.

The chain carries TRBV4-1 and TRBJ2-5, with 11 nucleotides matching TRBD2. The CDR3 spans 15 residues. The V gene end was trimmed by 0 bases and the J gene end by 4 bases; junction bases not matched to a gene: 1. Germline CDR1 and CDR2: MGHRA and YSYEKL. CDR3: CASSQEGTSGETQYF. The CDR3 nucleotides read TGCGCCAGCAGCCAAGAAGGGACTAGCGGAGAGACCCAGTACTTC.

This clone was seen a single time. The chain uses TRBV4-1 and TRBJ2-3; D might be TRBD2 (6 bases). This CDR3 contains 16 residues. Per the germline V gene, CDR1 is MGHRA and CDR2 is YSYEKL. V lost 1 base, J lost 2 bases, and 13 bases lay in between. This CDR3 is CASSQGGGRPTDTQYF. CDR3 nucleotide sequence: TGCGCCAGCAGCCAAGGCGGTGGGAGGCCCACAGATACGCAGTATTTT.

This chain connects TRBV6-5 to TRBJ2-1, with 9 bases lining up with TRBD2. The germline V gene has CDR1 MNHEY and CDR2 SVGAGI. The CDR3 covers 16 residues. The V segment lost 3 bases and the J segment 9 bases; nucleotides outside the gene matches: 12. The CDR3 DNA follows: TGTGCCAGCAGTTATCGCACTAGCGGGTTCGGCGGTGAGCAGTTCTTC. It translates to CASSYRTSGFGGEQFF.

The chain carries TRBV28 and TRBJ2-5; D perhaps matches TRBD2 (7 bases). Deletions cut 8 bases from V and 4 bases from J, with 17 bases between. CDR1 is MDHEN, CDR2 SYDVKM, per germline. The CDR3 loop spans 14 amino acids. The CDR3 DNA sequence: TGTGCCAGCGAGGGGGGGGGACGGGGAGAGACCCAGTACTTC. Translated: CASEGGGRGETQYF. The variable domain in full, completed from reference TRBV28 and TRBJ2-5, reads DVKVTQSSRYLVKRTGEKVFLECVQDMDHENMFWYRQDPGLGLRLIYFSYDVKMKEKGDIPEGYSVSREKKERFSLILESASTNQTSMYLCASEGGGRGETQYFGPGTRLLVL.

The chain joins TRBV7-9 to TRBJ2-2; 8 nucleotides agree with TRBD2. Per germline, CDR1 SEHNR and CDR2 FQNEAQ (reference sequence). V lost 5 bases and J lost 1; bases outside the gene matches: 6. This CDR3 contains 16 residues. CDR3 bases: TGTGCCAGCAGCCTACGGAGCGGGAGGAACACCGGGGAGCTGTTTTTT. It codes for CASSLRSGRNTGELFF. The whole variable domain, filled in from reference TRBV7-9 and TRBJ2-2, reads DTGVSQNPRHKITKRGQNVTFRCDPISEHNRLYWYRQTLGQGPEFLTYFQNEAQLEKSRLLSDRFSAERPKGSFSTLEIQRTEQGDSAMYLCASSLRSGRNTGELFFGEGSRLTVL.

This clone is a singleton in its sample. CDR3 protein: CASSEYAGVAQFF. CDR3 nucleotide sequence: TGTGCCAGCAGTGAATACGCAGGGGTGGCGCAGTTCTTC. The chain has TRBV6-4 and TRBJ2-1; possible D gene TRBD1, 6 bases. The germline V gene encodes CDR1 MRHNA and CDR2 SNTAGT. V shed 3 bases and J shed 12 bases, with 15 bases lying between them. This CDR3 has 13 amino acids.

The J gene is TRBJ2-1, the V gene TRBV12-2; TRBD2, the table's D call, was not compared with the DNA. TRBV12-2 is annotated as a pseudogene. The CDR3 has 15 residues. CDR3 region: CASRWRTSGYNEQFF. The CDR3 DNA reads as TGTGCAAGTCGCTGGAGGACTAGCGGTTACAATGAGCAGTTCTTC.

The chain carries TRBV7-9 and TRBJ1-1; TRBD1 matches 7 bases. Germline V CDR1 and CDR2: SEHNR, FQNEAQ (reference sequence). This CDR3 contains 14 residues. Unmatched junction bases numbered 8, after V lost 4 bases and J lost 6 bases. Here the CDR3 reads CASSYGQVSPEAFF. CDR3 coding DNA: TGTGCCAGCAGCTACGGACAGGTCTCACCTGAAGCTTTCTTT.

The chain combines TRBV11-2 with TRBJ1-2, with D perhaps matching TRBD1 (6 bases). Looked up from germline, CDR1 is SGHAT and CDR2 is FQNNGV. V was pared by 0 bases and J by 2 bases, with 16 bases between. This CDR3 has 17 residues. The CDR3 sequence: CASSLDRGRGVNYGYTF. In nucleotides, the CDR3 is TGTGCCAGCAGCTTAGATCGGGGCAGGGGTGTGAACTATGGCTACACCTTC.

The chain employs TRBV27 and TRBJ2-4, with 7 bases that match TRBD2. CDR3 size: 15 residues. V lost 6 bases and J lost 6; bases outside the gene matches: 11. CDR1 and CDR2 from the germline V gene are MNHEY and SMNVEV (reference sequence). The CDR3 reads CASSAMDPGGNIQYF. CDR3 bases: TGTGCCAGCAGCGCAATGGACCCGGGGGGAAACATTCAGTACTTC.

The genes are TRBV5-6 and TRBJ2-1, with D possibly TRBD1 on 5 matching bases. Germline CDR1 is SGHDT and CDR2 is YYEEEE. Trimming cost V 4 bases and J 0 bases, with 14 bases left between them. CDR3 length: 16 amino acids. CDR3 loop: CASSPFVGHSYNEQFF. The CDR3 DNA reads TGTGCCAGCAGCCCCTTTGTCGGACACTCCTACAATGAGCAGTTCTTC. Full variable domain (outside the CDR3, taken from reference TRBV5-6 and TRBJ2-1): DAGVTQSPTHLIKTRGQQVTLRCSPKSGHDTVSWYQQALGQGPQFIFQYYEEEERQRGNFPDRFSGHQFPNYSSELNVNALLLGDSALYLCASSPFVGHSYNEQFFGPGTRLTVL.

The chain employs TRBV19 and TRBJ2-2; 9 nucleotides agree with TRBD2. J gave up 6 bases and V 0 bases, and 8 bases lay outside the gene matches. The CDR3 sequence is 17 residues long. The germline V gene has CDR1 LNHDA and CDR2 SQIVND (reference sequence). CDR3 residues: CASSIDPRTSVAGELFF. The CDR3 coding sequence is TGTGCCAGTAGTATAGATCCTCGGACTAGCGTGGCCGGGGAGCTGTTTTTT.

The CDR3 DNA is TGTGCCAGCAGTGTGACAGGGGTCCGAAGGGATACGCAGTATTTT. Protein sequence: CASSVTGVRRDTQYF. V is TRBV28 and J is TRBJ2-3, with TRBD1 identical over 8 bases. Germline V gives CDR1 MDHEN, CDR2 SYDVKM. V dropped 5 bases and J dropped 6; count of bases not matched to a gene: 10. The CDR3 is 15 residues long.

CDR3 nucleotides: TGTGCCAGCAGTCAAAGGACTAGCGGGACTGGTGAGCAGTTCTTC. It specifies CASSQRTSGTGEQFF. This rearrangement joins TRBV6-5 to TRBJ2-1, with 12 bases identical to TRBD2. After removal of 5 bases from V and 9 bases from J, the junction contained 8 bases not matched to a gene. The CDR3 length is 15 residues. Germline lookup yields CDR1 MNHEY and CDR2 SVGAGI.

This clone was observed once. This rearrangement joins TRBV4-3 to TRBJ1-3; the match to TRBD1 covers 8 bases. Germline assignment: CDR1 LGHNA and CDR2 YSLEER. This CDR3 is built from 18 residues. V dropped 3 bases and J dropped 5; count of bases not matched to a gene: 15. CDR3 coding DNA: TGCGCCAGCAGCCAGGCAACACAGGGGGACCATTCTCGAAACACCATATATTTT. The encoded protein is CASSQATQGDHSRNTIYF.

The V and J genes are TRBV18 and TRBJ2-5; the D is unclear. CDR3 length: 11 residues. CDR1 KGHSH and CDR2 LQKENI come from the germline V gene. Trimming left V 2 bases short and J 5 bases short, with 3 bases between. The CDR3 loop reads CASSPAETQYF. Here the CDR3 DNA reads TGTGCCAGCTCACCAGCGGAGACCCAGTACTTC.

CDR3 protein: CASSERGLAGYNEQFF. CDR3 in DNA: TGTGCCAGCAGTGAAAGGGGACTAGCGGGGTACAATGAGCAGTTCTTC. This chain links TRBV2 with TRBJ2-1; 13 bases line up with TRBD2. Losses at the gene ends were 2 bases for V and 4 bases for J; bases not matched to a gene: 2. The CDR3 spans 16 residues. From germline, CDR1 is SNHLY and CDR2 FYNNEI.

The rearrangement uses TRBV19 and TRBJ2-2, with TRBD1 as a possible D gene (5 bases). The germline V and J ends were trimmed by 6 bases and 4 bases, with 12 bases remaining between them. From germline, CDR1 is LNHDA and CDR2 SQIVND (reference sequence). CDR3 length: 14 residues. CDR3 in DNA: TGTGCCAGTAGAGGGGAAATTACCACCGGGGAGCTGTTTTTT. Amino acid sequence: CASRGEITTGELFF.

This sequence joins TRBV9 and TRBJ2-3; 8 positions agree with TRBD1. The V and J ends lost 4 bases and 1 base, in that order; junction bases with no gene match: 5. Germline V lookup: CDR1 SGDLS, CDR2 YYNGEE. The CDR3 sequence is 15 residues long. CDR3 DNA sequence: TGTGCCAGCAGCCAGGGGGCTCTGGGCACAGATACGCAGTATTTT. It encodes CASSQGALGTDTQYF.

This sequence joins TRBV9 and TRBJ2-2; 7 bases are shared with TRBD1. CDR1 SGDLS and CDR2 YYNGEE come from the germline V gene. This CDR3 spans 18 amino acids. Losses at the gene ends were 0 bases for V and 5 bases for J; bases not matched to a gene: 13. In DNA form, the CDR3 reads TGTGCCAGCAGCGTAGAGCGTACAGGGGCGAGAATAACCGGGGAGCTGTTTTTT. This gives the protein CASSVERTGARITGELFF.

The CDR3 region is CASSLELAGGQGTQYF. CDR3 sequence (DNA): TGTGCCAGCAGCTTGGAACTAGCGGGGGGCCAGGGGACCCAGTACTTC. This chain joins TRBV5-5 and TRBJ2-5; 12 nucleotides match TRBD2. V lost 0 bases to trimming and J lost 7 bases; unmatched junction nucleotides: 7. This CDR3 contains 16 residues. Germline V gene data show CDR1 as SGHKS and CDR2 as YYEKEE (reference sequence).

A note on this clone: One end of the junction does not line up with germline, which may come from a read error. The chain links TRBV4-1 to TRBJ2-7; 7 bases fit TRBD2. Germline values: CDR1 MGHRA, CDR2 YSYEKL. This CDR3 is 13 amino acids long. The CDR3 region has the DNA TGCGCCAGCAGCCAAGATCGTGGGAGGGCCCCCTCCTTC. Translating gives CASSQDRGRAPSF.

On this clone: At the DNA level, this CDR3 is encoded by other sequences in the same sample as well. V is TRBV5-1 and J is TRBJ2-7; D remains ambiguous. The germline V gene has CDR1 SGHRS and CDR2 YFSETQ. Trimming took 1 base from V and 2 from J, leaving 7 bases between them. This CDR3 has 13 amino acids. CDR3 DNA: TGCGCCAGCAGCTTGTATAGCACCTACGAGCAGTACTTC. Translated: CASSLYSTYEQYF.

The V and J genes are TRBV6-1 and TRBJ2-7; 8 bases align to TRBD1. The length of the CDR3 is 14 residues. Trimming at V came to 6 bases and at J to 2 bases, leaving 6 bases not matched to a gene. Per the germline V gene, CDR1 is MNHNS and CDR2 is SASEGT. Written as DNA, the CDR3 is TGTGCCAGCAGCCACAGGGACAGGACCTACGAGCAGTACTTC. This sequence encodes CASSHRDRTYEQYF.

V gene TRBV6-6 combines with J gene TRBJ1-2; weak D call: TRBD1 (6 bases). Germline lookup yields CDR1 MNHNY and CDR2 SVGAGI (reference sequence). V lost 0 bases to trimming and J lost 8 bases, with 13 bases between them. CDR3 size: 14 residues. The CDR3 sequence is CASSYSGTLSGYTF. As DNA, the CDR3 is TGTGCCAGCAGTTACTCTGGGACACTCTCGGGCTACACCTTC.

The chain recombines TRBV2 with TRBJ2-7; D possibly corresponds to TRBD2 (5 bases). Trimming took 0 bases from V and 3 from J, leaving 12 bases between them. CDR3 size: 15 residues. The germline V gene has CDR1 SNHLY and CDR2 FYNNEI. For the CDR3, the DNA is TGTGCCAGCAGTGAAGCTGGAGCGGAGTACTACGAGCAGTACTTC. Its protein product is CASSEAGAEYYEQYF.

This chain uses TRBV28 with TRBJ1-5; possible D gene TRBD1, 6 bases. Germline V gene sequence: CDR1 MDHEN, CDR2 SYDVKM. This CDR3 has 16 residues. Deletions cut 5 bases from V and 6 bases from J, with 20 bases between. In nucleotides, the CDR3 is TGTGCCAGCAGTCCAATAACAGGGAAAGGGAGTCAGCCCCAGCATTTT. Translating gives CASSPITGKGSQPQHF.

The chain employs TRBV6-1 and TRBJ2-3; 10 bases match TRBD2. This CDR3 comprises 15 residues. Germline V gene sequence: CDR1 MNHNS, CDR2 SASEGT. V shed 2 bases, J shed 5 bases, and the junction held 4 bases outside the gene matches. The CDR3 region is CASSETGLAIDTQYF. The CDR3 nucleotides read TGTGCCAGCAGTGAAACGGGACTAGCGATAGATACGCAGTATTTT.

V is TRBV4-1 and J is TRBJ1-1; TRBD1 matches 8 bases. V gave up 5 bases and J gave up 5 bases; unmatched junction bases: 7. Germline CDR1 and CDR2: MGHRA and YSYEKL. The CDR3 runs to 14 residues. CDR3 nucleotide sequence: TGCGCCAGCAGCGCCCGGGACAGGAAGACTGAAGCTTTCTTT. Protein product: CASSARDRKTEAFF.